This T cell receptor beta chain was observed in a study of T cells after yellow fever vaccination. Overall study results and limits: Post-booster repertoires contained most primary-vaccination clones again (about 95% CD4, roughly 91% CD8). The CD4 and CD8 compartments had a small share of their clonotypes in common.

V lost 7 bases to trimming and J lost 5 bases, with 11 bases between them. CDR1 is LNHDA and CDR2 is SQIVND in the germline V gene (reference sequence). The CDR3 has 13 residues. This clonotype was recorded a few times. As yet, its antigen is unknown. A universal primer site and UMIs were added as TCR cDNA was made by 5'RACE template switching. TCRdb analysed the 5' RACE reads with MiXCR anew, one entry per CDR3 protein. The sample yields about 340,000 distinct CDR3 sequences, about 4% seen once. Sequences were derived from PBMCs, sampled 5 days after the yellow fever booster vaccination. The rearrangement uses TRBV19 and TRBJ2-2, with no clear D. This sequence originates from a young man who received the YFV17D yellow fever vaccine. CDR3 in amino acids: CASMMGITGELFF. CDR3 nucleotides: TGTGCCAGTATGATGGGGATTACCGGGGAGCTGTTTTTT. The variable domain in full, completed from reference TRBV19 and TRBJ2-2, reads DGGITQSPKYLFRKEGQNVTLSCEQNLNHDAMYWYRQDPGQGLRLIYYSQIVNDFQKGDIAEGYSVSREKKESFPLTVTSAQKNPTAFYLCASMMGITGELFFGEGSRLTVL.